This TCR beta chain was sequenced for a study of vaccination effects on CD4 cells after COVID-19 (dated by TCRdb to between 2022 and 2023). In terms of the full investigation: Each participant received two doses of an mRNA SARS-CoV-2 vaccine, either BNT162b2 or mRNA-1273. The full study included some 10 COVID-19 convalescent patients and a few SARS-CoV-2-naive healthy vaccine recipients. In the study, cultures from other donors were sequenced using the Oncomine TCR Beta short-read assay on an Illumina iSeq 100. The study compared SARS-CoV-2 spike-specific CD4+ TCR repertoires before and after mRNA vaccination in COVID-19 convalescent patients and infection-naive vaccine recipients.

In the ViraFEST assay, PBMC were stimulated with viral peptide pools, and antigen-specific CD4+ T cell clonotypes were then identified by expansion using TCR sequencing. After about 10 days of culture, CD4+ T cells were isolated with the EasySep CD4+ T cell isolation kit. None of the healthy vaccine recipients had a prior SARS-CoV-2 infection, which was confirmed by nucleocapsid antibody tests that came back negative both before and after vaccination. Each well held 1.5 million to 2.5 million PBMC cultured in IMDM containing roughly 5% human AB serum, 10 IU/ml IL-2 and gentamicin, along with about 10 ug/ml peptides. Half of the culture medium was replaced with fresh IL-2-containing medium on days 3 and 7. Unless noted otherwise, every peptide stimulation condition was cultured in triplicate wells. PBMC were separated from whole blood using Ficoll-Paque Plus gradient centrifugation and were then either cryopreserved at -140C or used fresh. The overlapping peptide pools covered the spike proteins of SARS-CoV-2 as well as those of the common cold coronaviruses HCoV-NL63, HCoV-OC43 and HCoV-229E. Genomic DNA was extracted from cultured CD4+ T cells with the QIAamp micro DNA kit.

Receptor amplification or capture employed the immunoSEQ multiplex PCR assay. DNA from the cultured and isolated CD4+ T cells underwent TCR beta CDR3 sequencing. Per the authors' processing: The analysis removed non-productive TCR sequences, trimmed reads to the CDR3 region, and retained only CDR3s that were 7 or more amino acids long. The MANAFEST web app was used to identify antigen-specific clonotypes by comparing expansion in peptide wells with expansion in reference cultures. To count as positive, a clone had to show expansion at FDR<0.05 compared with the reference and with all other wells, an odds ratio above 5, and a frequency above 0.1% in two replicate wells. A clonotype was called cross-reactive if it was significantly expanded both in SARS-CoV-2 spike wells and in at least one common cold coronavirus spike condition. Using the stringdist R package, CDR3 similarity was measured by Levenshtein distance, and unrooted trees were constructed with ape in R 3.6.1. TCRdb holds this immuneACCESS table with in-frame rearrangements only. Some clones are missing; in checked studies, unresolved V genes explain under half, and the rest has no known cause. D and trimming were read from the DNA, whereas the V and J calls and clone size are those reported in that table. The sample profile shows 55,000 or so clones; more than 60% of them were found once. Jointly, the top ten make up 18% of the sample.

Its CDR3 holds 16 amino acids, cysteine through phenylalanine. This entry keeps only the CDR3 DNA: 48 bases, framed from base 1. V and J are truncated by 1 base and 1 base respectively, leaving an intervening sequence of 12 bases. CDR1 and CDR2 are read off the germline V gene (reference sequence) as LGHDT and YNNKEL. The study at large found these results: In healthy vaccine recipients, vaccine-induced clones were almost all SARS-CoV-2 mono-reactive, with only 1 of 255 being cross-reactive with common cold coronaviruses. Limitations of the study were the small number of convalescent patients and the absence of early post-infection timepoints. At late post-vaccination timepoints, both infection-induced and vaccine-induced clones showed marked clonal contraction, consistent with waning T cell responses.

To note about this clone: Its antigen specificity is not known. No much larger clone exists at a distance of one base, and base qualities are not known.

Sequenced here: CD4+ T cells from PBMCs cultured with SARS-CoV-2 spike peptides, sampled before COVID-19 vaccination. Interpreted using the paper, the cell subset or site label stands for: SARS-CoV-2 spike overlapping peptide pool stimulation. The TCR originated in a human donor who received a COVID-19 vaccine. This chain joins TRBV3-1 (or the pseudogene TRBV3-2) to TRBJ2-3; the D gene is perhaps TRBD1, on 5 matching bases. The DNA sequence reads TGTGCCAGCAGCCAAGTATTAGTCAGGGGCACAGATACGCAGTATTTT. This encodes CASSQVLVRGTDTQYF.